A single sample is the source of the 21 T cell receptor beta chains below, sequenced in a study of beta chain features in type 1 diabetes (dated by TCRdb to the late 2010s). Libraries came from the immunoSEQ multiplex PCR assay. All of the isolated RNA was reverse transcribed with the High Capacity cDNA Reverse Transcription Kit, so expressed TCRB transcripts were sequenced. TCRdb re-hosts the immuneACCESS table, in-frame sequences only. Its copies lack some clones; in the studies checked, an unresolved V gene accounts for under half of them, and the cause for the rest is not known. The sample table lists a few hundred thousand clones, about 20% of them with a count of one. The leading ten clones occupy 0.035% to 0.055% of the sample. Material for sequencing was naive CD4+ T cells from blood. Read against the paper, the sample's cell subset or site label means: true naive CD4+ T cells. All receptors come from a woman between 18 and 30 years old in good health.

The chain is built from TRBV7-3 and TRBJ2-3, with 7 bases aligning to TRBD1. The CDR3 has 15 residues. Trimming cost V 5 bases and J 6 bases; bases outside gene matches: 11. The germline V gene encodes CDR1 SGHTA and CDR2 FQGTGA. CDR3 protein: CASSPEGASADTQYF. CDR3 in DNA: TGTGCCAGCAGCCCCGAGGGGGCGTCGGCCGATACGCAGTATTTT.

This clone was counted only a few times. The rearrangement uses TRBV7-9 and TRBJ2-3, with a weak D call TRBD2 (5 bases). Germline lookup yields CDR1 SEHNR and CDR2 FQNEAQ (reference sequence). The CDR3 length is 16 residues. The ends were cut back, 1 base at V and 1 base at J, with 12 bases in the middle. CDR3 sequence (DNA): TGTGCCAGCAGCTTAGGGGCTAGCAGTGGCACAGATACGCAGTATTTT. Translation: CASSLGASSGTDTQYF.

This clone occurred a few times. This chain connects TRBV2 to TRBJ2-5; D is perhaps TRBD2 (6 bases). V lost 9 bases, J lost 5 bases, and 13 bases lay in between. Germline-derived CDR1 and CDR2 are SNHLY and FYNNEI. CDR3 length: 12 residues. DNA for the CDR3: TGTGCCAGTACGCGGGGTCGGGAGACCCAGTACTTC. It encodes CASTRGRETQYF.

In its sample, this clone was seen a few times. The V gene is TRBV11-1, the J gene TRBJ1-5, with D hard to call. V was cut by 4 bases and J by 0 bases, with 4 bases left in between. The V gene's germline CDR1 is SGHAT and CDR2 FQDESV (reference sequence). The CDR3 runs 13 residues. This CDR3 reads CASSSTSNQPQHF. The CDR3 coding sequence is TGTGCCAGCAGCTCTACTAGCAATCAGCCCCAGCATTTT.

This clone showed up just a few times. Different DNA sequences within this sample yield the same CDR3. The chain couples TRBV30 to TRBJ2-3; D uncertain. Germline assignment: CDR1 GTSNPN and CDR2 SVGIG (reference sequence). The CDR3 is made up of 12 amino acids. V shed 3 bases and J shed 6 bases, with 10 bases lying between them. CDR3 DNA sequence: TGTGCCTGGAGCCTAGGTAGGGATACGCAGTATTTT. This sequence encodes CAWSLGRDTQYF.

This clone came up a few times. The germline gene is not matched at one end of the junction; a read error may be the cause. This chain joins TRBV5-6 and TRBJ2-5; D call uncertain. CDR1 and CDR2 from the germline V gene are SGHDT and YYEEEE. This CDR3 contains 14 residues. The CDR3 reads CASSLSLGGEAQYF. The CDR3 coding sequence is TGTGCCAGCAGCTTGAGCTTAGGTGGAGAGGCCCAGTACTTC.

The V gene is TRBV4-1, the J gene TRBJ1-5; D possibly corresponds to TRBD1 (5 bases). This CDR3 contains 14 residues. In germline, CDR1 is MGHRA, CDR2 YSYEKL. The V and J ends lost 2 bases and 5 bases respectively, with 10 bases between them. Here the CDR3 reads CASSQQGFHQPQHF. The CDR3 DNA sequence: TGCGCCAGCAGCCAACAGGGTTTTCATCAGCCCCAGCATTTT.

The table lists this clone with a few counts. V usage is TRBV4-1 and J usage is TRBJ2-1; 10 bases are shared with TRBD2. The CDR3 extends over 18 amino acids. Looked up from germline, CDR1 is MGHRA and CDR2 is YSYEKL. After removal of 4 bases from V and 4 bases from J, the junction contained 13 bases not matched to a gene. CDR3 sequence: CASSLPPGLAFTYNEQFF. In DNA form, the CDR3 reads TGCGCCAGCAGCCTCCCTCCGGGACTAGCGTTTACGTACAATGAGCAGTTCTTC.

This clone appeared a few times. The V call is TRBV30, the J call TRBJ2-1, with D possibly matching TRBD2 (6 bases). Germline V CDR1 and CDR2: GTSNPN, SVGIG (reference sequence). The V and J ends lost 3 bases and 14 bases respectively, with 14 bases between them. The CDR3 runs 11 residues. The CDR3 coding sequence is TGTGCCTGGAGCCGGAGGGGTAATAAGTTCTTC. This translates into CAWSRRGNKFF. Full variable domain (outside the CDR3, taken from reference TRBV30 and TRBJ2-1): SQTIHQWPATLVQPVGSPLSLECTVEGTSNPNLYWYRQAAGRGLQLLFYSVGIGQISSEVPQNLSASRPQDRQFILSSKKLLLSDSGFYLCAWSRRGNKFFGPGTRLTVL.

This clone came up a few times. The rearrangement uses TRBV7-2 and TRBJ2-1; 10 nucleotides line up with TRBD2. From germline, CDR1 is SGHTA and CDR2 FQGNSA. The CDR3 covers 19 residues. V was pared by 5 bases and J by 6 bases, with 19 bases of the junction left unmatched. CDR3 coding DNA: TGTGCCAGCAGCCTAAGGTTCAGCGGGGGGGCCGTCCTTCGCAATGAGCAGTTCTTC. Translation: CASSLRFSGGAVLRNEQFF.

This rearrangement joins TRBV4-2 to TRBJ1-1; 9 positions match TRBD1. This CDR3 is 14 amino acids long. The V gene's germline CDR1 is LGHNA and CDR2 YNFKEQ. V lost 5 bases to trimming and J lost 5 bases; unmatched junction nucleotides: 6. CDR3 sequence (DNA): TGTGCCAGCAGCACAGGGGGCGTAACAACTGAAGCTTTCTTT. Its protein is CASSTGGVTTEAFF.

The chain recombines TRBV19 with TRBJ2-1; tentatively, D is TRBD2 (6 bases). CDR1 is LNHDA, CDR2 SQIVND, per germline (reference sequence). This CDR3 is built from 15 residues. Deletions cut 3 bases from V and 5 bases from J, with 14 bases between. In DNA form, the CDR3 reads TGTGCCAGTAGTATTGGAGGGCTGAGGGACAATGAGCAGTTCTTC. Residues: CASSIGGLRDNEQFF.

This clone has only a few counts. The J gene is TRBJ2-3, the V gene TRBV27, with D hard to call. The CDR3 contains 17 residues. CDR1 and CDR2 from the germline V gene are MNHEY and SMNVEV (reference sequence). Between the trimmed V and J ends, which lost 4 bases and 0 bases, there was a span of 17 bases. The CDR3 nucleotides read TGTGCCAGCAGTTGGGCCCCCACTCTGTCTAGCACAGATACGCAGTATTTT. It is translated as CASSWAPTLSSTDTQYF.

The chain joins TRBV11-2 to TRBJ2-7, with a weak D call TRBD1 (6 bases). This CDR3 contains 15 residues. V lost 6 bases, J lost 2 bases, and 17 bases lay in between. Germline V lookup: CDR1 SGHAT, CDR2 FQNNGV. Written as DNA, the CDR3 is TGTGCCAGCAGAAGTCCCGGACAGAGAACCTACGAGCAGTACTTC. Protein product: CASRSPGQRTYEQYF. The full variable domain, in which reference TRBV11-2 and TRBJ2-7 provide the parts outside the CDR3, is EAGVAQSPRYKIIEKRQSVAFWCNPISGHATLYWYQQILGQGPKLLIQFQNNGVVDDSQLPKDRFSAERLKGVDSTLKIQPAKLEDSAVYLCASRSPGQRTYEQYFGPGTRLTVT.

The chain employs TRBV7-8 and TRBJ1-2; TRBD1 might be the D (6 bases). This CDR3 is built from 14 residues. Germline assignment: CDR1 SGHVS and CDR2 FQNEAQ. Trimming cost V 0 bases and J 8 bases, with 13 bases left between them. CDR3 amino acids: CASSLAPAGQGYTF. CDR3 DNA sequence: TGTGCCAGCAGCTTAGCGCCGGCAGGACAGGGCTACACCTTC. The entire variable domain, with the rest obtained from reference TRBV7-8 and TRBJ1-2, is as follows: GAGVSQSPRYKVAKRGQDVALRCDPISGHVSLFWYQQALGQGPEFLTYFQNEAQLDKSGLPSDRFFAERPEGSVSTLKIQRTQQEDSAVYLCASSLAPAGQGYTFGSGTRLTVV.

The sample holds a few counts of this clone. The rearrangement joins TRBV2 to TRBJ1-5; weak D call: TRBD1 (5 bases). Trimming shortened V by 7 bases and J by 4 bases, and 14 bases separated the two germline ends. Germline CDR1 SNHLY, CDR2 FYNNEI. The CDR3 spans 14 residues. CDR3 in DNA: TGTGCCAGCACTCCACTTAGGGGAAATCAGCCCCAGCATTTT. This sequence encodes CASTPLRGNQPQHF.

This clone has just a few counts. This chain connects TRBV7-9 to TRBJ1-1, with TRBD1 matching over 7 bases. There are 16 residues in the CDR3. V dropped 2 bases and J dropped 1; count of bases not matched to a gene: 7. CDR1 SEHNR and CDR2 FQNEAQ come from the germline V gene (reference sequence). CDR3: CASSLLQDRPNTEAFF. Written as DNA, the CDR3 is TGTGCCAGCAGCTTACTCCAGGACAGGCCGAACACTGAAGCTTTCTTT.

This rearrangement joins TRBV18 to TRBJ2-5; a weak D match, TRBD2 (6 bases). The CDR3 loop spans 15 amino acids. CDR1 KGHSH and CDR2 LQKENI come from the germline V gene. Trimming pared 3 bases from V and 5 bases from J, leaving 16 bases between. The CDR3 DNA follows: TGTGCCAGCTCACCTCGGGAGCAGGATGGCGAGACCCAGTACTTC. The encoded protein is CASSPREQDGETQYF.

Of note for this clone: One end of the junction does not line up with germline, which may come from a read error. The J gene is TRBJ2-3, the V gene TRBV23-1, with 7 bases that match TRBD1. TRBV23-1 belongs to the ORF category, with a function that is uncertain. The CDR3 has 15 residues. The CDR3 reads CASSLRRGRTDTQYF. CDR3 DNA: TGCGCCAGCAGTCTCCGAAGGGGGCGCACCGATACGCAGTATTTT.

The genes are TRBV19 and TRBJ2-3; 10 bases line up with TRBD2. J was trimmed by 2 bases and V by 1 base; bases with no gene match: 3. Germline loops: CDR1 LNHDA, CDR2 SQIVND (reference sequence). CDR3 length: 16 amino acids. DNA of the CDR3: TGTGCCAGTAGTATAGGGACTAGCGGTTTCACAGATACGCAGTATTTT. Amino acid sequence: CASSIGTSGFTDTQYF.

This rearrangement joins TRBV11-2 to TRBJ2-2; D perhaps matches TRBD2 (6 bases). This CDR3 comprises 14 residues. The V end was cut by 3 bases, the J end by 5 bases, with 10 bases between. Germline CDR1 is SGHAT and CDR2 is FQNNGV. This chain's CDR3 is CASSFQEGTGELFF. The CDR3 bases are TGTGCCAGCAGCTTCCAGGAGGGGACCGGGGAGCTGTTTTTT.